The 9 T cell receptor beta chains in this list originate from one sample, sequenced in a study of shared clonotypes between healthy human individuals. TCRdb's table, derived via immunoSEQ multiplex PCR, lists solely in-frame clones and lacks some. This sample has 2.3 million or so clones; more than 80% occur once, and the top ten carry under 0.45%. Sequencing was done on a sample of naive CD4+ T cells from PBMCs. Sample subset: CD45RA+ positively selected. The receptors come from a man aged 18 to 30 in good health. Some clones in this sample may be carry-over from other donors' samples.

V and J are TRBV28 and TRBJ1-1; D possibly corresponds to TRBD1 (5 bases). The germline V and J ends were trimmed by 6 bases and 5 bases, with 16 bases remaining between them. The CDR3 extends over 14 amino acids. In germline, CDR1 is MDHEN, CDR2 SYDVKM. The CDR3 protein is CASSDNRRRTEAFF. DNA for the CDR3: TGTGCCAGCAGCGATAACAGGAGGCGGACTGAAGCTTTCTTT.

The chain combines TRBV2 with TRBJ2-1; tentative D call: TRBD1 (6 bases). This CDR3 is 14 amino acids long. Trimming removed 0 bases at V and 6 bases at J, with 9 bases between. Looked up from germline, CDR1 is SNHLY and CDR2 is FYNNEI. As DNA, the CDR3 is TGTGCCAGCAGTGAAGCGCGGACAGCCAATGAGCAGTTCTTC. This sequence encodes CASSEARTANEQFF. Based on the CDR3 plus reference TRBV2 and TRBJ2-1, the full variable domain is EPEVTQTPSHQVTQMGQEVILRCVPISNHLYFYWYRQILGQKVEFLVSFYNNEISEKSEIFDDQFSVERPDGSNFTLKIRSTKLEDSAMYFCASSEARTANEQFFGPGTRLTVL.

V gene TRBV21-1 combines with J gene TRBJ2-5; the table calls TRBD2, which could not be checked here. TRBV21-1 is labeled a pseudogene. The CDR3 covers 17 residues. The CDR3 coding sequence is TGTGCCAGCAGCAAAGCCCCGTCGGGGGATCCCCAAGAGACCCAGTACTTC. Translating gives CASSKAPSGDPQETQYF.

The chain has TRBV7-2 and TRBJ2-1; tentative D call: TRBD2 (5 bases). CDR1 SGHTA and CDR2 FQGNSA come from the germline V gene. The CDR3 covers 12 residues. The V end lost 5 bases, the J end lost 6 bases, and 8 bases lay between the germline ends. CDR3 sequence: CASSQRFNEQFF. In nucleotides, the CDR3 is TGTGCCAGCAGCCAGCGGTTCAATGAGCAGTTCTTC.

CDR3 sequence (DNA): TGTGCCAGCAGAAACAGGGGCCTTAATGAAAAACTGTTTTTT. Its translation is CASRNRGLNEKLFF. The rearrangement joins TRBV6-1 to TRBJ1-4, with TRBD1 matching over 7 bases. The CDR3 length is 14 residues. Germline V gene lookup returns CDR1 MNHNS and CDR2 SASEGT. The trim removed 6 bases at V and 4 bases at J, leaving 5 bases unmatched.

This chain connects TRBV7-9 to TRBJ2-4; either TRBD1 or TRBD2 may fit D (6 bases each). Trimming took 6 bases from V and 8 from J, leaving 17 bases between them. The CDR3 runs 14 residues. CDR1 and CDR2 from the germline V gene are SEHNR and FQNEAQ (reference sequence). CDR3 residues: CASSSFRGADIQYF. The CDR3 DNA reads as TGTGCCAGCAGTTCCTTTAGGGGGGCGGACATTCAGTACTTC.

The chain has TRBV28 and TRBJ1-1; the D gene is possibly TRBD1 (5 bases). V lost 2 bases and J lost 7, with 11 bases in between. CDR3 length: 13 amino acids. Germline V lookup: CDR1 MDHEN, CDR2 SYDVKM. CDR3: CASSLIRGDEAFF. The CDR3, as DNA: TGTGCCAGCAGTTTAATCCGGGGGGATGAAGCTTTCTTT.

The rearrangement links TRBV29-1 to TRBJ1-4; D possibly corresponds to TRBD1 (6 bases). The CDR3 is 13 amino acids. With 7 bases removed from V and 5 bases from J, the gap between germline ends came to 14 bases. Looked up from germline, CDR1 is SQVTM and CDR2 is ANQGSEA. The CDR3 loop is CSGLGQSNEKLFF. The CDR3 DNA follows: TGCAGCGGATTAGGACAGTCCAATGAAAAACTGTTTTTT.

The V gene is TRBV19, the J gene TRBJ2-5; D is tentatively TRBD1 or TRBD2 (5 bases each). The ends were cut back, 4 bases at V and 10 bases at J, with 19 bases in the middle. The CDR3 consists of 14 residues. Germline V gene lookup returns CDR1 LNHDA and CDR2 SQIVND (reference sequence). The CDR3 spells CASSTNELGVRQYF. The CDR3 DNA follows: TGTGCCAGTAGTACGAACGAATTGGGGGTGCGCCAGTACTTC. The full variable domain, in which reference TRBV19 and TRBJ2-5 provide the parts outside the CDR3, is DGGITQSPKYLFRKEGQNVTLSCEQNLNHDAMYWYRQDPGQGLRLIYYSQIVNDFQKGDIAEGYSVSREKKESFPLTVTSAQKNPTAFYLCASSTNELGVRQYFGPGTRLLVL.